This T cell receptor beta chain was observed in a study of glioma-infiltrating T cells after dendritic cell vaccination. Regarding the study as a whole: Complete blood and tumor specimen sets were limited to few patients.

The PCR used 60 V beta and 13 J beta primers. Assay used: immunoSEQ multiplex PCR; TCRdb lists only in-frame clones, some missing. The sample lists tens of thousands of clones; about 80% were seen once. Comment on this clone: Its antigen remains unknown.

V lost 0 bases to trimming and J lost 10 bases, with 9 bases between them. The germline CDR1 and CDR2 sequences are SGHAT and FQNNGV. The CDR3 is 12 amino acids. Here the sequenced sample was blood, taken before dendritic cell vaccination. The receptor was isolated from a human donor with glioblastoma. The rearrangement joins TRBV11-2 to TRBJ1-1; D not certain. The CDR3 loop reads CASSLERATAFF. CDR3 coding DNA: TGTGCCAGCAGCTTAGAGAGGGCCACAGCTTTCTTT.